The TCR beta chain under discussion was sequenced for a study of type 1 and type 2 diabetes patients. Study summary: Donors were type 1 diabetes, type 2 diabetes, or nondiabetic controls. Points from the study as a whole: In CD4+ and CD8+ T cells, type 2 diabetes diversity exceeded type 1.

Notes on this clonotype: Its cognate antigen is unknown.

Other autoimmune diseases and infections within the past four weeks excluded donors. Germline CDR1 is MNHEY and CDR2 is SMNVEV (reference sequence). The CDR3 has 13 residues. Between the trimmed V and J ends, which lost 10 bases and 1 base, there was a span of 13 bases. Genomic DNA was the PCR template. A primer set of 30 forward and 13 reverse primers amplified the CDR3. Using its own MiXCR run on the multiplex PCR reads, TCRdb lists one record per CDR3 protein. The table records fewer than 300,000 distinct CDR3 sequences, roughly 48% of them present only once. Sequencing input: peripheral blood mononuclear cells (PBMCs). This receptor was identified in a man younger than 35 with type 2 diabetes. The gene calls are TRBV27 and TRBJ1-1; D is perhaps TRBD1 (6 bases). CDR3 sequence (DNA): TGTGCCACCAGGGGATGGGGGAACACTGAAGCTTTCTTT. It translates to CATRGWGNTEAFF.